This T cell receptor (beta chain) was recovered during a study of technical replicates of blood from a handful of donors. Trimming took 1 base from V and 3 from J, leaving 7 bases between them. Germline CDR1 SGHNT, CDR2 YENEEA. The length of the CDR3 is 13 residues. Repertoires were generated with immunoSEQ multiplex PCR, while TCRdb's copy carries only in-frame clones and drops some. The sample includes under 80,000 clones, under 95% of them seen just once. Material: T cells isolated from PBMCs. This clonotype was obtained from a human donor in good health. J is TRBJ2-7 and V is TRBV11-3, with D uncertain. CDR3 DNA sequence: TGTGCCAGCAGCTTAGGCGCCGGCTACGAGCAGTACTTC. Translation: CASSLGAGYEQYF.